This T cell receptor (beta chain) was recorded in a study of T cell responses to AZD1222 COVID-19 vaccine. Libraries were prepared by immunoSEQ multiplex PCR; TCRdb keeps only in-frame clonotypes and omits some of them. The sample consists of roughly 190,000 clones, about 89% of them appearing once. V lost 0 bases, J lost 4 bases, and 10 bases lay in between. The CDR3 is made up of 14 amino acids. Germline lookup yields CDR1 SGHRS and CDR2 YFSETQ. The sequences come from peripheral blood, collected 28 days after the second AZD1222 dose. The TCR originated in an adult who received the AZD1222 COVID-19 vaccine. The rearrangement links TRBV5-1 to TRBJ1-1; D is undetermined. This chain's CDR3 is CASSLGVDSTEAFF. As DNA, the CDR3 is TGCGCCAGCAGCTTGGGAGTTGATAGCACTGAAGCTTTCTTT.